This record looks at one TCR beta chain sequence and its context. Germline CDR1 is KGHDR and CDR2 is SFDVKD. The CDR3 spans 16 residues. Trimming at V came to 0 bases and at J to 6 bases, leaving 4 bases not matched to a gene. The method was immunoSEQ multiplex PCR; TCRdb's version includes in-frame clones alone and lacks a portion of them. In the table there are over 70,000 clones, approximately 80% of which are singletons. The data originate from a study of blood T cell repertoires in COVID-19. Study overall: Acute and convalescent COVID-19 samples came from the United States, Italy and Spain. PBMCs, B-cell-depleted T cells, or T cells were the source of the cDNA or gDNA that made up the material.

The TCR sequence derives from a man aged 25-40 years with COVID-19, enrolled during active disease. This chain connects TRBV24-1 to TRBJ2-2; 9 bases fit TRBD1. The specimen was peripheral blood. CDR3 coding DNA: TGTGCCACCAGTGATTTGGGGACAGGGCTCTCCGGGGAGCTGTTTTTT. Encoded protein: CATSDLGTGLSGELFF.